The sequence of this T cell receptor (beta chain) was determined in a study of cytomegalovirus exposure and HLA in healthy donors (dated by TCRdb to about 2017). About the full investigation: According to an earlier analysis of a few hundred of the donors, about 179 million T cells yielded 117 million unique TCR beta sequences and about 300 Gb of sequence data. Approximately 310 gigabases of sequencing data and 70 million to 100 million unique TCR sequences were included in an early release covering about 600 HLA-typed donors. On average, roughly 250,000 unique TCR beta nucleotide sequences were sequenced per donor among some 420 genotyped donors of the cohort, with 15% to 20% of those sequences being non-productive. Using immunosequencing, the study profiled T cell repertoires from around 680 subjects and related those repertoires to cytomegalovirus serostatus. The study combined high-throughput TCR immunosequencing, statistical association of individual TCRs with disease status, and machine learning to predict cytomegalovirus infection status. To study patterns of TCR occurrence, a later analysis re-analyzed previously published TCR beta repertoires from hundreds of donors and added high-resolution HLA genotyping. Among the approximately 430 genotyped donors, around 79% belonged to the genetic ancestry cluster associated with self-reported Caucasian donors. About 5 DR-DQ haplotypes were handled as single units for association and clustering, since linkage in the cohort was strong. In an earlier analysis of around 540 of the donors, high-throughput TCR beta sequencing was used to judge whether each TCR beta V gene segment behaved as functional or pseudogenic. Rather than drawing on any new phenotypic data, the later analysis identified candidate immune exposures from TCR beta sequences and the way those sequences occurred across donors. HLA typing included class I and class II loci at four-digit resolution. The study aimed to test whether signatures of past pathogen exposure could be identified by cataloging public T cell receptors. A later genetic analysis used genome-wide SNP genotypes for about 65% of the 666 donors, treating that subset as a discovery cohort. The number of donors typed differed by locus, with roughly 629-640 for A, B, C, DRB1 and DQB1, around 560 for DQA1, 600 to 610 for DPA1, and around 460 for DPB1. Alongside the repertoire data, information on donor age, sex, ethnicity and CMV serostatus was compiled. A separate validation cohort of some 130 different subjects was used in addition to the approximately 610-subject first cohort. All discovery cohort repertoires had been generated using a single sequencing platform.

The library was obtained by the immunoSEQ multiplex PCR assay. A mixture of 60 forward primers for TCR Vbeta segments and 13 reverse primers for TCR Jbeta segments was used in the multiplex PCR. A multiplex PCR assay on genomic DNA amplified the CDR3 region of rearranged TCR beta genes. Amplified TCR beta libraries were sequenced as 87-base-pair reads on the Illumina HiSeq System. The published analysis was carried out like this. A later analysis counted about 82 million unique TCR beta chains across the 650 to 800 repertoires, and around 9.9 million of these chains were shared by at least two donors. Raw reads were error-corrected and collapsed into unique sequences with a nearest-neighbor algorithm that merged closely related sequences to remove PCR and sequencing errors. CDR3 sequences were aligned to IMGT reference sequences to assign V, D and J gene segments. For a sequence to be retained, a match of at least six nucleotides to both a V gene segment and a J gene segment was required. A rearrangement counted as productive if the CDR3 had no stop codons and remained in frame with V and J, and every other rearrangement counted as non-productive. CDR3 was defined by IMGT convention, running from the second conserved V-encoded cysteine to the conserved J-encoded phenylalanine. The earlier analysis of about 610 of the donors excluded any sequence lacking an unambiguous match to a single V gene segment. An earlier analysis of 450 to 650 of the donors called V segments functional above 56.7% productive rearrangements and segregating when the between-donor standard deviation exceeded 5%. A statistical classification framework was developed to diagnose cytomegalovirus status using the catalog of TCR beta chain sequences. V and J gene assignment, in a later analysis, came from comparing TCR nucleotide sequences with IMGT/GENE-DB human TR gene sequences. A later analysis assigned CDR3 sequences and most-parsimonious VDJ recombination scenarios with the TCRdist pipeline. In a later analysis, every TCR beta chain was defined by the combination of its CDR3 amino acid sequence and its V-gene family, and reads without a unique V-gene family were dropped. As a way to deal with suspected cross-contamination and a sequencing artifact, a later analysis dropped 640 or so nucleotide sequences that were highly shared and had low generation probability. A later analysis calculated a clonal expansion index for each public chain from normalized within-repertoire ranks of inferred template counts. In a later analysis, generation probabilities were computed using a VDJ recombination model fitted to out-of-frame rearrangements, and the results were checked against IGoR. A later analysis scored TCR-TCR, TCR-HLA and TCR-CMV co-occurrence with hypergeometric tests, applying a repertoire-size bias correction to TCR pairs. To estimate false discovery rates, a later analysis permuted the HLA or CMV assignments 20 times. In a later analysis, co-occurring TCRs were grouped with DBSCAN, and TCRdist sequence similarity was added when clustering was performed within HLA-allele-positive subsets. For co-occurrence clustering, repertoires with fewer than 30,000 or more than 120,000 public chains were excluded, along with five repertoires with anomalous nucleotide sharing. This immuneACCESS table, as held by TCRdb, lists in-frame sequences with V and J called but not all clones. Of the missing ones, under half trace to an unresolved V gene in checked studies; the others have no known cause. V and J calls and clone size are copied from that table; D and trimming were computed from the DNA. Present in this sample are 100,000 to 150,000 clones, around four fifths of which were seen just once. The biggest ten clones account for over 4.5% of the sample.

For this clone: This receptor's antigen is unknown. The input lacks base qualities; no much larger clone sits a single base away.

The cohort comprised more than 550 healthy bone marrow donors. All cohort members were sampled while nominally healthy, although unrecorded immune exposures were likely present. The donor tested CMV seropositive and was one of the 289 seropositive cohort members. Each donor provided a peripheral blood sample, and peripheral blood mononuclear cells were used for TCR beta sequencing. The Qiagen DNeasy Blood Extraction Kit was used to extract genomic DNA from the blood cell samples. The germline V gene yields SGHRS for CDR1 and YFSETQ for CDR2. Taken from cysteine to phenylalanine, the CDR3 has 14 residues. Only the CDR3 portion is preserved as DNA: 42 bases, with reading frame beginning at the first base. After removal of 2 bases from V and 5 bases from J, the junction retains 2 bases not matched to a gene. Broader findings and caveats from the paper: Cytomegalovirus status was reported to be diagnosed by the classifier with high specificity and sensitivity in both the original and validation cohorts. Across donors, most TCR sequences were observed very rarely, whereas some public TCRs were present in many individuals. Specific HLA alleles were associated with 15,000 to 20,000 TCR beta sequences at a false discovery rate of 0.05 in a later analysis. CMV serostatus was the only immune exposure information available for the cohort. A later genetic analysis reported fewer N-insertions in productive TCRs among donors in an Asian-associated ancestry cluster than the roughly 700-donor mean. A further reported finding was that TCR beta sequences accurately predicted the HLA-A and HLA-B alleles for most subjects in the first cohort. The authors suggested that the approach could potentially be generalized to other disease states and immunological phenotypes. Several of the top co-occurrence clusters appeared to be linked to parvovirus B19, influenza, CMV and Epstein-Barr virus, according to a later analysis. Some IMGT-functional V segments, including TRBV6-2 and TRBV6-3, could not be distinguished by the 87-base-pair reads and were therefore excluded. In a later analysis, TCR association rates were found to vary across HLA loci, with the most associated TCRs seen for DRB1 alleles and the fewest for HLA-C alleles. Linkage disequilibrium might explain the correlated functional status among segregating V segments, but an unknown experimental factor could not be ruled out. Only TCR beta chains were sequenced in this cohort, and the absence of alpha or paired-chain data limited detectable features. In a later analysis, most CMV-associated TCR beta chains were found to appear HLA-restricted, with HLA associations seemingly driven largely by CMV exposure. In an earlier analysis of fewer than 700 of the donors, most TCR beta V segments appeared in productive rearrangements about 90% or about 30% of the time, broadly matching IMGT annotations. In a later analysis, HLA-associated TCR beta chains showed more clonal expansion and lower generation probabilities than non-associated chains that were equally common. A total of around 150 TCR beta chains were listed by the study as associated with cytomegalovirus. Because counts were too low, about 18 rarely observed V segments, including chromosome 9 orphons, were excluded from the earlier analysis of 587 of the donors. In vitro tests confirmed that a few of the cytomegalovirus-associated TCR beta chains recognize cytomegalovirus antigens. The presence/absence analyses assumed that sequencing depth was roughly uniform across donors, and that assumption may not be true. V-gene and J-gene trimming of TCR beta chains was associated with a missense DCLRE1C variant in a later genetic analysis, and the association was replicated in an independent cohort. When HLA alleles, especially DR and DQ, strongly co-occurred, TCR associations were difficult to assign to individual alleles. A group of highly shared sequence variants was considered likely to be a technical artifact of the sequencing pipeline. HLA typing was unavailable for some donors at each locus, so association tests used only the typed subset.

The sample taken for sequencing was PBMCs. The V gene is TRBV5-1 and the J gene is TRBJ2-2; TRBD1 matches 8 bases in the middle. The receptor comes from a woman between 35 and 50 years old in good health and CMV-seropositive. The CDR3 protein: CASSFGQGTGELFF. The sequenced DNA: TGCGCCAGCAGCTTCGGACAGGGAACCGGGGAGCTGTTTTTT.